Listed below are T cell receptor beta chains from one sample, sequenced in a study of graft-versus-host responses after intestinal transplantation. These receptors' targets are unknown. Only in-frame clones appear in the TCRdb table, and some are missing; sequencing was by immunoSEQ multiplex PCR. In the table there are around 130,000 clones, approximately 94% of which are singletons. The specimen comprised unstimulated CD4+ T cells sorted from spleen or lymph node cells, sampled before intestinal transplant. All receptors come from a human donor who received an intestinal transplant. The CDR3 runs from the conserved cysteine through the conserved F or W. A D gene is named only where the DNA matches it firmly. The size of a clone is reported for some rows only, either as once, few or many, or as a class for expanded clones.

V gene	J gene	D gene	clone size	CDR3 DNA	CDR3 protein
TRBV4-1	TRBJ2-5	TRBD1	-	TGCGCCAGCAGCCGTTCTCAGGGACAGGGCAAAGAGACCCAGTACTTC	CASSRSQGQGKETQYF
TRBV5-1	TRBJ2-5	-	-	TGCGCCAGCAGCTTATTCGGGACCGTACAAGAGACCCAGTACTTC	CASSLFGTVQETQYF
TRBV6-1	TRBJ1-4	TRBD1	-	TGTGCCAGCAGTGGGACAGGTACCTATGAAAAACTGTTTTTT	CASSGTGTYEKLFF
TRBV19	TRBJ1-2	-	-	TGTGCCAGTAGTTCCAGGGAGTCCCATGGCTACACCTTC	CASSSRESHGYTF
TRBV18	TRBJ1-5	TRBD1	-	TGTGCCAGCTCACCACCGGGACAGGGAGGACAGCCCCAGCATTTT	CASSPPGQGGQPQHF
TRBV4-1	TRBJ2-7	-	few	TGCGCCAGCAGCCAGCGGCCGGACTACGAGCAGTACTTC	CASSQRPDYEQYF
TRBV11-2	TRBJ2-3	-	-	TGTGCCAGCAGCCTACTAGTGAGCACAGATACGCAGTATTTT	CASSLLVSTDTQYF
TRBV7-2	TRBJ2-2	-	-	TGTGCCAGCAGCTTCTATCCCACCGGGGAGCTGTTTTTT	CASSFYPTGELFF
TRBV5-1	TRBJ1-2	TRBD1	-	TGCGCCAGCAGCTTACAGGGGGATGGCTACACCTTC	CASSLQGDGYTF
TRBV14	TRBJ2-2	-	once	TGTGCCAGCAGCCAAGGGGCGTTCTACACCGGGGAGCTGTTTTTT	CASSQGAFYTGELFF
TRBV20-1	TRBJ2-7	-	-	TGCAGTGCTAGAGGGGGCTACGAGCAGTACTTC	CSARGGYEQYF
TRBV5-6	TRBJ1-2	-	-	TGTGCCAGCAGCTTGCCACAGGGTTATGGCTACACCTTC	CASSLPQGYGYTF
TRBV7-9	TRBJ1-1	-	-	TGTGCCAGTACCACAGATTTGAACACTGAAGCTTTCTTT	CASTTDLNTEAFF
TRBV20-1	TRBJ1-2	-	-	TGCAGTGCTTCCGTAAACTATGGCTACACCTTC	CSASVNYGYTF
TRBV19	TRBJ1-6	-	-	TGTGCCAGTAGTATAGGGACGGCTAATTCACCCCTCCACTTT	CASSIGTANSPLHF
TRBV30	TRBJ1-6	-	-	TGTGCCTGGACCGCGGCGGGTACCTATAATTCACCCCTCCACTTT	CAWTAAGTYNSPLHF
TRBV25-1	TRBJ2-1	-	-	TGTGCCAGCCAATACTACAATGAGCAGTTCTTC	CASQYYNEQFF
TRBV11-3	TRBJ2-6	TRBD1	-	TGTGCCAGCACATCCGACAGGGCCGCGACTCTGGCCAACGTCCTGACTTTC	CASTSDRAATLANVLTF
TRBV5-1	TRBJ1-4	-	-	TGCGCCAGCAGCCTGGGCCAGGGTGAAAAACTGTTTTTT	CASSLGQGEKLFF
TRBV27	TRBJ2-1	TRBD1	-	TGTGCCAGCAGTGCCTACAGGGGCTACAATGAGCAGTTCTTC	CASSAYRGYNEQFF
TRBV2	TRBJ1-2	-	-	TGTGCCAGCAGTGAGAGCTATTGGCAGACTTATGGCTACACCTTC	CASSESYWQTYGYTF
TRBV7-2	TRBJ1-5	TRBD1	-	TGTGCCAGCAGGGGGGGAGACAGGGTTGCGGGACAGCCCCAGCATTTT	CASRGGDRVAGQPQHF
TRBV2	TRBJ1-2	-	-	TGTGCCAGCAGTCGCGAGCGGGTCCTATTAGAAGGCTACACCTTC	CASSRERVLLEGYTF
TRBV27	TRBJ2-2	TRBD2	-	TGTGCCAGCAGAGTACAGCGGGGGGTCGCGAACACCGGGGAGCTGTTTTTT	CASRVQRGVANTGELFF
TRBV4-1	TRBJ1-2	-	few	TGCGCCAGCAGCCAGGGGGACACAACTAACTATGGCTACACCTTC	CASSQGDTTNYGYTF
TRBV11-3	TRBJ2-2	-	-	TGTGCCAGCAGCTTAGAGACAGGGAACACCGGGGAGCTGTTTTTT	CASSLETGNTGELFF
TRBV4-1	TRBJ1-1	-	-	TGCGCCAGCAGCCCCACAAGGGGAATTGAAGCTTTCTTT	CASSPTRGIEAFF
TRBV19	TRBJ1-5	TRBD1	-	TGTGCCAGTAGTATTCGGACAGGGTGGCAGCCCCAGCATTTT	CASSIRTGWQPQHF
TRBV6-1	TRBJ2-1	TRBD2	-	TGTGCCAGCAGTAACTTAGGCGGCGGGGGTGAGCAGTTCTTC	CASSNLGGGGEQFF
TRBV27	TRBJ1-3	-	-	TGTGCCAGCAGTCTGGACGGATTCTCTGGAAACACCATATATTTT	CASSLDGFSGNTIYF
TRBV5-1	TRBJ1-1	TRBD1	-	TGCGCCAGCAGCTTGCCGACAGGGGGCACTGAAGCTTTCTTT	CASSLPTGGTEAFF
TRBV7-9	TRBJ1-6	-	-	TGTGCCAGCAGCCAAAGGGACCTAATTAATTCACCCCTCCACTTT	CASSQRDLINSPLHF
TRBV7-9	TRBJ2-5	TRBD2	once	TGTGCCAGCAGCTTAGAGGGACTAGCGAGAGAGACCCAGTACTTC	CASSLEGLARETQYF
TRBV29-1	TRBJ2-7	-	-	TGCAGCGTTGATGCAATCCCGGGACGGACCGTGGCATTTACCTACGAGCAGTACTTC	CSVDAIPGRTVAFTYEQYF
TRBV5-1	TRBJ2-3	TRBD1	once	TGCGCCAGCAGCTTTGGGACAGGGCGAGGTGCGCAGTATTTT	CASSFGTGRGAQYF
TRBV18	TRBJ1-1	-	-	TGTGCCAGCTCACCAATCCTCTCAGGGGACGGGGGCACTGAAGCTTTCTTT	CASSPILSGDGGTEAFF
TRBV6-1	TRBJ1-2	-	-	TGTACCAGCAGTGAACGAACAGAGAGGTTCTTGGGCTACACCTTC	CTSSERTERFLGYTF
TRBV18	TRBJ2-2	-	-	TGTGCCAGCTCACCAGTACGGGTCCCCGGGGAGCTGTTTTTT	CASSPVRVPGELFF
TRBV4-1	TRBJ2-1	-	-	TGCGCCAGCAGCCAAGACGCCACGCCATCCTACAATGAGCAGTTCTTC	CASSQDATPSYNEQFF
TRBV6-1	TRBJ1-1	-	-	TGTGCCAGCAGTGAAGGAGGGGATCTGTATTGGACTGAAGCTTTCTTT	CASSEGGDLYWTEAFF
TRBV7-8	TRBJ1-1	TRBD1	-	TGTGCCAGCAGCCCCCGACAGGGCAGCACTGAAGCTTTCTTT	CASSPRQGSTEAFF
TRBV7-6	TRBJ2-6	-	-	TGTGCCAGCAGCTTAAGGGGGGGCTCTGGGGCCAACGTCCTGACTTTC	CASSLRGGSGANVLTF
TRBV7-9	TRBJ2-5	TRBD2	-	TGTGCCAGCAGCTTGTCTAGCGGGGGTGAGACCCAGTACTTC	CASSLSSGGETQYF
TRBV6-1	TRBJ2-7	-	-	TGTGCCAGCAGTGAAATCCGGGGGCTCGAGCAGTACTTC	CASSEIRGLEQYF
TRBV5-1	TRBJ2-1	TRBD1	-	TGCGCCAGCAGCTCGTCAGACACCGGGACAGCCCTGTCCTACAATGAGCAGTTCTTC	CASSSSDTGTALSYNEQFF
TRBV4-1	TRBJ2-1	-	-	TGCGCCAGCAGCCAAGGCCCAGTTGTCAATGAGCAGTTCTTC	CASSQGPVVNEQFF
TRBV5-1	TRBJ1-2	TRBD1	-	TGCGCCAGCAGCCGGGCGGGACAGGGGGGTGATGGCTACACCTTC	CASSRAGQGGDGYTF
TRBV15	TRBJ2-1	-	-	TGTGCCACCAGCAGAGATCCTGGGAGTGAGCAGTTCTTC	CATSRDPGSEQFF
TRBV6-5	TRBJ2-7	-	-	TGTGCCAGCAGTCTTGGCGCACTCTCCTACGAGCAGTACTTC	CASSLGALSYEQYF